This passage covers 2 T cell receptor beta chains from one sample sequenced in a study of blood T cell repertoires in COVID-19. TCRdb's table, derived via immunoSEQ multiplex PCR, lists solely in-frame clones and lacks some. The sample lists hundreds of thousands of clones; less than 90% were seen once. Specimen: PBMCs or T cells enriched from blood (not recorded which). Receptor source: a woman between 25 and 40 years old who had recovered from COVID-19.

The chain combines TRBV25-1 with TRBJ2-5, with 7 bases fitting TRBD1. This CDR3 has 15 residues. After removal of 1 base from V and 5 bases from J, the junction contained 7 bases not matched to a gene. The germline CDR1 and CDR2 sequences are MGHDK and SYGVNS. The CDR3 spells CASSESKGARETQYF. CDR3 sequence (DNA): TGTGCCAGCAGTGAATCAAAGGGGGCACGGGAGACCCAGTACTTC.

V usage is TRBV15 and J usage is TRBJ1-2, with D uncertain. V lost 3 bases and J lost 2, with 10 bases in between. This CDR3 is built from 14 residues. CDR1 and CDR2 (germline): LNHNV, YYDKDF (reference sequence). The CDR3 loop is CATSSRTGNYGYTF. DNA for the CDR3: TGTGCCACCAGCAGCAGGACGGGAAACTATGGCTACACCTTC.